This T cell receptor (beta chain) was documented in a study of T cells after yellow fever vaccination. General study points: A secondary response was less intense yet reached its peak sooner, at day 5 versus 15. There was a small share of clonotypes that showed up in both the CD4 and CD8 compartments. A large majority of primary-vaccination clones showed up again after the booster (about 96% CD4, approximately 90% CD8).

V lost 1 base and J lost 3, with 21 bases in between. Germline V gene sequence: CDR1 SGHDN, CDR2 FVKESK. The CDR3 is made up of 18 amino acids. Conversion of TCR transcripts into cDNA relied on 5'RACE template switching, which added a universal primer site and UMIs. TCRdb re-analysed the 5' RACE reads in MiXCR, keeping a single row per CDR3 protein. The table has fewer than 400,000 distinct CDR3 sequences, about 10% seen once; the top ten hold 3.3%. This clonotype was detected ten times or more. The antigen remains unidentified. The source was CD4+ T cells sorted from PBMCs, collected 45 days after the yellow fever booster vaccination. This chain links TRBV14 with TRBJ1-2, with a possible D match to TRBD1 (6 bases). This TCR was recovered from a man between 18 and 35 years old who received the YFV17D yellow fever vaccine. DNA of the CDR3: TGTGCCAGCAGCCAAGGATACAGGGTGTCCCCTTCCCACTATGGCTACACCTTC. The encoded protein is CASSQGYRVSPSHYGYTF. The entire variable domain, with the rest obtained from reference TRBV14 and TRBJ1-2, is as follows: EAGVTQFPSHSVIEKGQTVTLRCDPISGHDNLYWYRRVMGKEIKFLLHFVKESKQDESGMPNNRFLAERTGGTYSTLKVQPAELEDSGVYFCASSQGYRVSPSHYGYTFGSGTRLTVV.